A single sample gave rise to the 23 T cell receptor beta chains below, sequenced in a study of identical twins. TCRdb used MiXCR to reprocess the 5' RACE reads, holding one entry per CDR3 protein. The sample has about 250,000 distinct CDR3 sequences, about 14% seen once. Specimen: memory (CD45RO+) T cells sorted from blood. The receptors derive from a woman between 18 and 29 years old in good health.

In this sample, this clonotype turned up many times. The chain couples TRBV5-1 to TRBJ1-1, with D perhaps TRBD1 (5 bases). CDR1 is SGHRS, CDR2 YFSETQ, per germline. Trimming took off 3 bases at V and 3 bases at J, with 9 bases between the two ends. This CDR3 region has 13 residues. The CDR3 bases are TGCGCCAGCAGCTCTCAGGGATACACTGAAGCTTTCTTT. Its translation: CASSSQGYTEAFF.

The sample holds many counts of this clonotype. The rearrangement uses TRBV12-3 or TRBV12-4 and TRBJ2-2; D is perhaps TRBD2 (6 bases). CDR3 length: 13 residues. V was shortened by 5 bases and J by 13 bases, with 17 bases between the two germline ends. CDR3 sequence reads: CASSLRLESVLFF. CDR3 nucleotide sequence: TGTGCCAGCAGTCTCAGACTAGAGTCTGTGCTGTTTTTT.

The chain joins TRBV5-5 to TRBJ2-1; perhaps TRBD2 as D (5 bases). CDR1 and CDR2 from the germline V gene are SGHKS and YYEKEE (reference sequence). Trimming cost V 2 bases and J 1 base, with 13 bases left between them. The CDR3 is made up of 16 amino acids. The CDR3 protein is CASSFQADPSYNEQFF. CDR3 in DNA: TGTGCCAGCAGCTTCCAAGCGGACCCTTCCTACAATGAGCAGTTCTTC.

In its sample, this clonotype was seen a few times. The chain employs TRBV20-1 and TRBJ2-5; perhaps TRBD2 as D (6 bases). CDR3 length: 15 amino acids. Germline CDR1 and CDR2: DFQATT and SNEGSKA (reference sequence). Trimming removed 0 bases from V and 4 bases from J, with 15 bases in between. The CDR3 DNA reads TGCAGTGCTAGAGAGCGTTTCGGGAGTAGAGAGACCCAGTACTTC. It codes for CSARERFGSRETQYF.

There are a few counts of this clonotype. The chain recombines TRBV20-1 with TRBJ2-4; TRBD2 aligns across 7 bases. With V trimmed by 2 bases and J by 6 bases, 4 bases remained unmatched. Germline CDR1 and CDR2: DFQATT and SNEGSKA (reference sequence). This CDR3 contains 13 residues. The CDR3 sequence is CSARQLAANIQYF. For the CDR3, the DNA is TGCAGTGCTAGACAGCTAGCGGCAAACATTCAGTACTTC.

This chain connects TRBV10-3 to TRBJ2-3; 8 bases align to TRBD1. Germline CDR1 reads ENHRY; CDR2 reads SYGVKD. J was trimmed by 6 bases and V by 6 bases; bases with no gene match: 11. The CDR3 is made up of 15 amino acids. For the CDR3, the DNA is TGTGCCATCAGGGGAAGGCAGGGGGCCGTGGATACGCAGTATTTT. It is translated as CAIRGRQGAVDTQYF.

In its sample, this clonotype was seen a few times. This sequence joins TRBV18 and TRBJ1-6; no clear D. The CDR3 loop spans 14 amino acids. Deletions cut 5 bases from V and 7 bases from J, with 12 bases between. CDR1 KGHSH and CDR2 LQKENI come from the germline V gene. In DNA form, the CDR3 reads TGTGCCAGCTCATCAACCAGTTCAAATTCACCCCTCCACTTT. It codes for CASSSTSSNSPLHF. The complete variable domain, with remaining parts taken from reference TRBV18 and TRBJ1-6, reads NAGVMQNPRHLVRRRGQEARLRCSPMKGHSHVYWYRQLPEEGLKFMVYLQKENIIDESGMPKERFSAEFPKEGPSILRIQQVVRGDSAAYFCASSSTSSNSPLHFGNGTRLTVT.

V gene TRBV3-1 combines with J gene TRBJ2-1, with D perhaps given as TRBD1 or TRBD2 (6 bases each). Germline-derived CDR1 and CDR2 are LGHDT and YNNKEL (reference sequence). Trimming removed 1 base from V and 7 bases from J, with 11 bases in between. The CDR3 runs 14 residues. CDR3 sequence: CASSQGGAQNEQFF. The CDR3 nucleotides read TGTGCCAGCAGCCAAGGGGGGGCCCAAAATGAGCAGTTCTTC.

This clonotype was counted at least ten times. V gene TRBV7-9 combines with J gene TRBJ1-2; 7 nucleotides align to TRBD1. This CDR3 is built from 12 residues. CDR1 and CDR2 (germline): SEHNR, FQNEAQ (reference sequence). V was clipped by 4 bases and J by 7 bases; unmatched bases: 3. The CDR3 region is CASSSSGGGYTF. CDR3 sequence (DNA): TGTGCCAGCAGCTCATCAGGGGGTGGCTACACCTTC.

This clonotype was observed a single time. This may arise from a read error, as a much more abundant clone is one base away. The chain is built from TRBV12-3 or TRBV12-4 and TRBJ2-3; D is undetermined. The CDR3 sequence is 14 residues long. In DNA form, the CDR3 reads TGTGCCAGCAGTTTATTAAAGGACGCAGATATGCAGTATTTT. This translates into CASSLLKDADMQYF.

The gene calls are TRBV13 and TRBJ2-1; 7 bases are a match to TRBD2. Germline V CDR1 and CDR2: PRHDT, FYEKMQ (reference sequence). This CDR3 region has 13 residues. V was pared by 7 bases and J by 7 bases, with 7 bases of the junction left unmatched. Here the CDR3 reads CASTIRGENEQFF. The CDR3 nucleotides are TGTGCCAGCACCATACGGGGGGAAAATGAGCAGTTCTTC.

This clonotype was seen at least ten times. The chain is built from TRBV20-1 and TRBJ1-2; possibly TRBD1 for D (6 bases). V was clipped by 1 base and J by 4 bases, with 13 bases between them. CDR1 and CDR2 (germline): DFQATT, SNEGSKA (reference sequence). The CDR3 has 14 residues. CDR3 amino acids: CSARASWDTYGYTF. In DNA, the CDR3 is TGCAGTGCTAGAGCATCGTGGGACACCTATGGCTACACCTTC.

The gene calls are TRBV6-5 and TRBJ1-1, with 7 bases lining up with TRBD1. V was clipped by 0 bases and J by 5 bases; unmatched bases: 12. The CDR3 totals 17 residues. Germline values: CDR1 MNHEY, CDR2 SVGAGI. The CDR3 sequence is CASSYSTGAVGLTEAFF. The CDR3 coding sequence is TGTGCCAGCAGTTACTCAACAGGGGCGGTGGGGTTGACTGAAGCTTTCTTT.

This clonotype was counted between two and nine times. V usage is TRBV20-1 and J usage is TRBJ2-3; the match to TRBD2 covers 7 bases. The CDR3 runs 16 residues. Germline CDR1 reads DFQATT; CDR2 reads SNEGSKA (reference sequence). V lost 0 bases to trimming and J lost 2 bases; unmatched junction nucleotides: 8. CDR3 bases: TGCAGTGCTAGAGATCGTCTAGCGGATAACACAGATACGCAGTATTTT. It yields the protein CSARDRLADNTDTQYF.

The chain couples TRBV10-2 to TRBJ2-7, with a weak D call TRBD1 (6 bases). The germline CDR1 and CDR2 sequences are WSHSY and SAAADI. V lost 5 bases to trimming and J lost 5 bases, with 10 bases between them. The CDR3 totals 12 residues. Here the CDR3 DNA reads TGCGCCAGCAGTCAGGGGCCTAACGAGCAGTACTTC. Its protein product is CASSQGPNEQYF.

The chain couples TRBV6-1 to TRBJ2-5; 7 positions match TRBD1. Germline V gene data show CDR1 as MNHNS and CDR2 as SASEGT. Germline trimming cut 6 bases from V and 5 bases from J; bases unmatched to any gene: 9. The CDR3 length is 14 residues. CDR3: CASSLLDRKETQYF. CDR3 in DNA: TGTGCCAGCAGCCTACTGGACAGGAAGGAGACCCAGTACTTC.

This clonotype came up many times. V and J are TRBV20-1 and TRBJ2-3; TRBD1 or TRBD2 may be the D gene (5 bases each). The germline CDR1 and CDR2 sequences are DFQATT and SNEGSKA (reference sequence). This CDR3 is 13 amino acids long. The DNA of the CDR3 is TGCAGCCTTACCGGGACCGCCACAGATACGCAGTATTTT. It translates to CSLTGTATDTQYF.

In its sample, this clonotype was seen many times. The rearrangement uses TRBV14 and TRBJ2-7; 9 nucleotides align to TRBD1. CDR3 size: 14 residues. Germline loops: CDR1 SGHDN, CDR2 FVKESK. With 5 bases clipped from V and 6 bases from J, the junction kept 8 bases outside the gene matches. The CDR3 coding sequence is TGTGCCAGCAGCGCGCCCGGGACAGGGATCGAGCAGTACTTC. Amino acids: CASSAPGTGIEQYF.

This clonotype was counted between two and nine times. The V gene is TRBV29-1, the J gene TRBJ2-7; D not resolved. Germline CDR1 and CDR2: SQVTM and ANQGSEA. V shed 5 bases and J shed 0 bases, with 8 bases lying between them. This CDR3 is 12 amino acids long. The DNA for the CDR3 is TGCAGCGTTTTAACCAACTCCTACGAGCAGTACTTC. The encoded protein is CSVLTNSYEQYF.

The chain uses TRBV6-2 or TRBV6-3 and TRBJ2-3, with 10 bases that match TRBD2. This CDR3 has 17 residues. The trim removed 2 bases at V and 5 bases at J, leaving 10 bases unmatched. CDR1 is MNHEY, CDR2 SVGEGT, per germline. The CDR3 here is CASSYIEASGSEDTQYF. The DNA of the CDR3 is TGTGCCAGCAGTTACATAGAGGCTAGCGGGAGTGAAGATACGCAGTATTTT.

The chain carries TRBV4-1 and TRBJ2-2; weak D call: TRBD2 (6 bases). The V and J ends lost 4 bases and 7 bases respectively, with 19 bases between them. Germline V CDR1 and CDR2: MGHRA, YSYEKL. The CDR3 length is 16 residues. The CDR3 region has the DNA TGCGCCAGCAGCCCGCCCGGGAGAGGTGGAGGCGGGGAGCTGTTTTTT. This codes for CASSPPGRGGGGELFF.

The rearrangement joins TRBV6-1 to TRBJ1-5, with D possibly being TRBD1 (6 bases). There are 16 residues in the CDR3. In germline, CDR1 is MNHNS, CDR2 SASEGT. V lost 6 bases, J lost 0 bases, and 15 bases lay in between. CDR3 coding DNA: TGTGCCAGCAGCAGCGTACAGGGCTATAGCAATCAGCCCCAGCATTTT. Protein: CASSSVQGYSNQPQHF.

The table lists this clonotype with many counts. The genes are TRBV11-2 and TRBJ1-6; D unclear. Germline V gene lookup returns CDR1 SGHAT and CDR2 FQNNGV. This CDR3 region has 14 residues. Trimming cost V 7 bases and J 8 bases, with 15 bases left between them. Here the CDR3 reads CASTPPGHDSPLHF. DNA for the CDR3: TGTGCCAGCACCCCGCCTGGCCATGATTCACCCCTCCACTTT. Combining the CDR3 with reference TRBV11-2 and TRBJ1-6 gives the whole variable domain EAGVAQSPRYKIIEKRQSVAFWCNPISGHATLYWYQQILGQGPKLLIQFQNNGVVDDSQLPKDRFSAERLKGVDSTLKIQPAKLEDSAVYLCASTPPGHDSPLHFGNGTRLTVT.